This TCR beta chain came from a study of cytomegalovirus exposure and HLA in healthy donors. Background on the study: A prior study identified some 100 million unique TCR beta sequences from 200 million or so T cells.

The PCR ran on 60 Vbeta and 13 Jbeta primers. Clones were read by immunoSEQ multiplex PCR, and TCRdb kept only the in-frame ones, dropping some. This sample has about 130,000 clones; roughly 80% occur once, and the top ten carry around 3.6%. Findings of the study overall: A later analysis reportedly found that, within productive TCRs, an Asian-associated ancestry cluster had fewer N-insertions than the mean observed across the roughly 700 donors. As a later analysis revealed, most CMV-associated TCR beta chains appeared HLA-restricted. Data from an earlier analysis indicated that most TCR beta V segments were productive either about 87% or about 30% of the time.

The CDR3 is 11 residues long. CDR1 is MNHNY, CDR2 SVGAGI, per germline (reference sequence). A word on this clone: Its antigen is unknown. The junction does not match germline at one end; this may be a read error.

V is TRBV6-6 and J is TRBJ1-5; maybe TRBD1 (6 bases). Sequencing input: PBMCs. This clonotype originated in a woman between 40 and 55 years old in good health and CMV-seronegative. The CDR3 nucleotides are TGTGCCAGCAGCCCGGGGACATCCCATCATTTT. Protein: CASSPGTSHHF.